Each of the 30 T cell receptor beta chains below was sequenced from the same sample in a study of T-cell memory formation after mild COVID-19. TCRdb re-called the 5' RACE reads through MiXCR, storing one row per CDR3 protein. Seen here are tens of thousands of distinct CDR3 sequences, about a quarter observed once, and the top ten hold 35% to 45%. Source material: PBMCs or a T cell subset sorted from them (not recorded which). The receptors stem from a man aged 18 to 29 who had mild COVID-19 (a few samples of this study predate the infection). Cell type and time point are not known.

This chain joins TRBV2 and TRBJ1-5; D possibly corresponds to TRBD1 (5 bases). V lost 8 bases to trimming and J lost 4 bases, with 12 bases between them. This CDR3 is built from 13 residues. In germline, CDR1 is SNHLY, CDR2 FYNNEI. The CDR3 nucleotides are TGTGCCAGCCGGGACTCAGGTAATCAGCCCCAGCATTTT. It codes for CASRDSGNQPQHF.

A few counts support this clonotype. The rearrangement links TRBV6-5 to TRBJ2-3; D not certain. CDR1 is MNHEY and CDR2 is SVGAGI in the germline V gene. This CDR3 is built from 16 residues. V lost 0 bases and J lost 0, with 10 bases in between. The CDR3 protein is CASSYSGGDSTDTQYF. The CDR3 nucleotides read TGTGCCAGCAGTTACTCTGGCGGCGATAGCACAGATACGCAGTATTTT.

The chain carries TRBV20-1 and TRBJ2-5; perhaps TRBD2 as D (5 bases). Germline V gives CDR1 DFQATT, CDR2 SNEGSKA (reference sequence). CDR3 length: 14 residues. V was clipped by 1 base and J by 2 bases, with 11 bases between them. The DNA of the CDR3 is TGCAGTGCTAGAGGTGGACTGCCGCAAGAGACCCAGTACTTC. This encodes CSARGGLPQETQYF.

This clonotype was found a few times. The rearrangement uses TRBV27 and TRBJ1-4; 8 nucleotides align to TRBD1. Germline V lookup: CDR1 MNHEY, CDR2 SMNVEV (reference sequence). With 5 bases clipped from V and 0 bases from J, the junction kept 8 bases outside the gene matches. The CDR3 runs 17 residues. The CDR3 reads CASSPSQGAATNEKLFF. The CDR3 coding sequence is TGTGCCAGCAGTCCCTCCCAGGGGGCCGCAACTAATGAAAAACTGTTTTTT.

The CDR3 loop reads CASSLDPSPGGGDTQYF. DNA for the CDR3: TGTGCCAGCAGCTTAGACCCCTCCCCGGGGGGTGGGGATACGCAGTATTTT. The V gene is TRBV7-6, the J gene TRBJ2-3, with 7 bases matching TRBD2. The CDR3 length is 17 residues. V trimming: 1 base; J trimming: 6 bases; junction bases outside the gene matches: 13. Germline values: CDR1 SGHVS, CDR2 FNYEAQ. The full variable domain, rest sourced from reference TRBV7-6 and TRBJ2-3, is GAGVSQSPRYKVTKRGQDVALRCDPISGHVSLYWYRQALGQGPEFLTYFNYEAQQDKSGLPNDRFSAERPEGSISTLTIQRTEQRDSAMYRCASSLDPSPGGGDTQYFGPGTRLTVL.

This chain uses TRBV5-5 with TRBJ2-5; D unclear. The ends were cut back, 5 bases at V and 5 bases at J, with 13 bases in the middle. CDR3 length equals 13 residues. The germline gives CDR1 SGHKS, CDR2 YYEKEE (reference sequence). The CDR3 DNA follows: TGTGCCAGCAGGCCTTCGGTTCTGGAGACCCAGTACTTC. Its translation: CASRPSVLETQYF.

Only a few counts were recorded for this clonotype. This chain connects TRBV27 to TRBJ2-3, with TRBD1 matching 7 bases. Germline-derived CDR1 and CDR2 are MNHEY and SMNVEV (reference sequence). The CDR3 runs to 14 residues. V was pared by 5 bases and J by 1 base, with 3 bases of the junction left unmatched. CDR3 nucleotides: TGTGCCAGCAGTAAGGGGGCGGGCACAGATACGCAGTATTTT. It yields the protein CASSKGAGTDTQYF.

This clonotype was detected a few times. The chain links TRBV11-2 to TRBJ2-7; D is ambiguous. Trimming cost V 1 base and J 3 bases, with 7 bases left between them. This CDR3 contains 13 residues. Germline loops: CDR1 SGHAT, CDR2 FQNNGV. The CDR3 reads CASSLVGDYEQYF. The DNA for the CDR3 is TGTGCCAGCAGCTTAGTTGGGGACTACGAGCAGTACTTC.

This clonotype has just a few counts. This chain connects TRBV27 to TRBJ2-3; D remains unclear. Germline loops: CDR1 MNHEY, CDR2 SMNVEV (reference sequence). With 3 bases removed from V and 2 bases from J, the gap between germline ends came to 6 bases. The CDR3 has 13 amino acids. This CDR3 reads CASSFPNTDTQYF. In DNA form, the CDR3 reads TGTGCCAGCAGTTTCCCCAACACAGATACGCAGTATTTT.

This clonotype was counted between two and nine times. V and J are TRBV10-1 and TRBJ2-3; D remains ambiguous. The V and J ends lost 3 bases and 1 base respectively, with 11 bases between them. The germline CDR1 and CDR2 sequences are WNHNN and SYGVQD (reference sequence). The CDR3 consists of 15 residues. Written as DNA, the CDR3 is TGCGCCAGCAGTGAATTCCGGCAGGGCACAGATACGCAGTATTTT. Translated, it gives CASSEFRQGTDTQYF.

This CDR3 reads CASSQASGITYTQYF. CDR3 in DNA: TGCGCCAGCAGCCAAGCGAGCGGTATTACATATACGCAGTATTTT. The chain combines TRBV4-3 with TRBJ2-3; the D gene is possibly TRBD2 (5 bases). Trimming stripped 1 base from V and 7 bases from J, with 15 bases between. The CDR3 has 15 amino acids. Germline V gene data show CDR1 as LGHNA and CDR2 as YSLEER.

This clonotype was counted only a few times. V and J are TRBV11-2 and TRBJ2-7; 8 bases are a match to TRBD1. V shed 5 bases, J shed 2 bases, and the junction held 23 bases outside the gene matches. This CDR3 contains 20 residues. Germline V lookup: CDR1 SGHAT, CDR2 FQNNGV. The CDR3 is CASSPAGFIQGAIDPYEQYV. The CDR3 bases are TGTGCCAGCAGCCCAGCGGGTTTTATTCAGGGGGCCATCGACCCCTACGAGCAGTACGTC.

On this clonotype itself: One end of the junction fails to match germline, which may point to a read error. The V and J genes are TRBV7-8 and TRBJ2-1, with D possibly matching TRBD1 (5 bases). Germline CDR1 SGHVS, CDR2 FQNEAQ. CDR3 size: 13 residues. For the CDR3, the DNA is TGTGCCAGCAGCCTAACCCGCAGGGAAGAACGGCTCTTC. Translated, it gives CASSLTRREERLF.

V usage is TRBV7-2 and J usage is TRBJ2-2; possible D gene TRBD1, 5 bases. Deletions cut 5 bases from V and 1 base from J, with 14 bases between. The V gene's germline CDR1 is SGHTA and CDR2 FQGNSA. The CDR3 consists of 16 residues. The CDR3 bases are TGTGCCAGCAGCATCGTAGGGCAGGGGAACACCGGGGAGCTGTTTTTT. Encoded protein: CASSIVGQGNTGELFF.

The chain is built from TRBV7-2 and TRBJ2-1; TRBD2 agrees at 9 bases. CDR1 and CDR2 from the germline V gene are SGHTA and FQGNSA. The CDR3 totals 17 residues. V trimming: 5 bases; J trimming: 5 bases; junction bases outside the gene matches: 13. CDR3 region: CASSPPPWTSVDNEQFF. CDR3 nucleotide sequence: TGTGCCAGCAGCCCGCCCCCGTGGACTAGCGTTGACAATGAGCAGTTCTTC.

J is TRBJ2-2 and V is TRBV19; D is undetermined. With 8 bases removed from V and 5 bases from J, the gap between germline ends came to 9 bases. The CDR3 loop spans 12 amino acids. Germline V gene data show CDR1 as LNHDA and CDR2 as SQIVND (reference sequence). In DNA, the CDR3 is TGTGCCAGTCTGCAATTGACCGGGGAGCTGTTTTTT. It translates to CASLQLTGELFF. The complete variable domain, with remaining parts taken from reference TRBV19 and TRBJ2-2, reads DGGITQSPKYLFRKEGQNVTLSCEQNLNHDAMYWYRQDPGQGLRLIYYSQIVNDFQKGDIAEGYSVSREKKESFPLTVTSAQKNPTAFYLCASLQLTGELFFGEGSRLTVL.

This clonotype was recorded a few times. The rearrangement joins TRBV7-9 to TRBJ2-1, with D perhaps TRBD2 (5 bases). Trimming left V 6 bases short and J 10 bases short, with 13 bases between. CDR3 length: 12 amino acids. Looked up from germline, CDR1 is SEHNR and CDR2 is FQNEAQ (reference sequence). The CDR3 loop reads CASRARGEEQFF. The CDR3, as DNA: TGTGCCAGCAGGGCCCGGGGAGAAGAGCAGTTCTTC.

This clonotype was seen more than once but under ten times. The chain joins TRBV11-2 to TRBJ1-1; D is unresolved. This CDR3 has 13 amino acids. V lost 3 bases to trimming and J lost 7 bases, with 12 bases between them. CDR1 is SGHAT and CDR2 is FQNNGV in the germline V gene. The CDR3 loop is CASSFLSLGEAFF. The CDR3 nucleotides are TGTGCCAGCAGCTTTCTTTCCTTGGGTGAAGCTTTCTTT.

The chain has TRBV6-2 or TRBV6-3 and TRBJ2-1; TRBD2 aligns across 12 bases. J lost 6 bases, V lost 5 bases, and 8 bases had no gene match. There are 16 residues in the CDR3. Germline V gene sequence: CDR1 MNHEY, CDR2 SVGEGT. The CDR3 sequence is CASSNLAGGLSNEQFF. DNA for the CDR3: TGTGCCAGCAGTAACCTAGCGGGGGGGCTATCCAATGAGCAGTTCTTC.

J is TRBJ2-7 and V is TRBV5-1; no reliable D call. V dropped 1 base and J dropped 1 base, with 3 bases sitting between them. Germline CDR1 is SGHRS and CDR2 is YFSETQ. The CDR3 sequence is 12 residues long. The CDR3 sequence: CASSLPSYEQYF. CDR3 sequence (DNA): TGCGCCAGCAGCTTGCCATCCTACGAGCAGTACTTC. Together with reference TRBV5-1 and TRBJ2-7, the CDR3 gives the full variable domain: KAGVTQTPRYLIKTRGQQVTLSCSPISGHRSVSWYQQTPGQGLQFLFEYFSETQRNKGNFPGRFSGRQFSNSRSEMNVSTLELGDSALYLCASSLPSYEQYFGPGTRLTVT.

This chain uses TRBV11-2 with TRBJ2-7; possibly TRBD1 for D (6 bases). Trimming removed 4 bases at V and 6 bases at J, with 16 bases between. From germline, CDR1 is SGHAT and CDR2 FQNNGV. The CDR3 has 14 amino acids. The CDR3 here is CASSYIQGGGEQYV. Here the CDR3 DNA reads TGTGCCAGCAGCTATATACAGGGTGGAGGCGAGCAGTACGTC.

The rearrangement links TRBV19 to TRBJ2-1; TRBD2 matches 9 bases. From germline, CDR1 is LNHDA and CDR2 SQIVND (reference sequence). After removal of 5 bases from V and 9 bases from J, the junction contained 11 bases not matched to a gene. CDR3 size: 15 residues. The CDR3 region has the DNA TGTGCCAGTAGTGTCGGGGTAGCGGGAGCAAGTGAGCAGTTCTTC. Its translation: CASSVGVAGASEQFF.

The chain carries TRBV10-3 and TRBJ1-4, with a possible D match to TRBD1 (5 bases). The V and J ends lost 5 bases and 5 bases respectively, with 15 bases between them. Germline V gene sequence: CDR1 ENHRY, CDR2 SYGVKD. This CDR3 is built from 15 residues. As DNA, the CDR3 is TGTGCCATCAGTCGGGGACCTTCTAGGAATGAAAAACTGTTTTTT. It specifies CAISRGPSRNEKLFF.

The rearrangement uses TRBV9 and TRBJ2-5, with D perhaps matching TRBD1 (6 bases). Trimming left V 5 bases short and J 1 base short, with 15 bases between. This CDR3 region has 15 residues. Germline V gene data show CDR1 as SGDLS and CDR2 as YYNGEE. The CDR3 nucleotides read TGTGCCAGCAGTCCCCCGGGACACCTCCAAGAGACCCAGTACTTC. The encoded protein is CASSPPGHLQETQYF.

The V call is TRBV7-8, the J call TRBJ2-7, with D tentatively TRBD1 (6 bases). V gave up 5 bases and J gave up 4 bases, with 9 bases separating them. The CDR3 extends over 12 amino acids. Germline V gene sequence: CDR1 SGHVS, CDR2 FQNEAQ. CDR3 in DNA: TGTGCCAGCAGCCACAGGGCGTACGAGCAGTACGTC. Protein product: CASSHRAYEQYV.

This clonotype appeared a few times. The rearrangement uses TRBV7-6 and TRBJ2-5, with TRBD1 matching over 10 bases. With 4 bases clipped from V and 5 bases from J, the junction kept 4 bases outside the gene matches. The CDR3 is 14 amino acids. Germline lookup yields CDR1 SGHVS and CDR2 FNYEAQ. The CDR3 reads CASSSGQGDETQYF. The CDR3 DNA reads TGTGCCAGCAGCTCTGGACAGGGGGACGAGACCCAGTACTTC.

The gene calls are TRBV4-1 and TRBJ1-4; D not certain. The V end was cut by 2 bases, the J end by 12 bases, with 13 bases between. CDR1 and CDR2 (germline): MGHRA, YSYEKL. CDR3 length equals 13 residues. CDR3 nucleotide sequence: TGCGCCAGCAGCCAATCCACTGCTTGGGAACTGTTTTTT. Amino acid sequence: CASSQSTAWELFF.

The chain recombines TRBV29-1 with TRBJ2-5; weak D call: TRBD2 (7 bases). The J call is uncertain, as TRBJ2-1 better fits the DNA end. The length of the CDR3 is 13 residues. The germline gives CDR1 SQVTM, CDR2 ANQGSEA. The DNA of the CDR3 is TGCAGCGCCACTAGCGTGGGGGCAGATGAGCAGTTCTTC. Its translation: CSATSVGADEQFF.

This clonotype was observed a single time. V usage is TRBV5-5 and J usage is TRBJ1-2; the D is unclear. With 2 bases removed from V and 4 bases from J, the gap between germline ends came to 12 bases. Germline V gene sequence: CDR1 SGHKS, CDR2 YYEKEE (reference sequence). There are 14 residues in the CDR3. The CDR3 sequence is CASSFQGSVYGYTF. The CDR3 DNA sequence: TGTGCCAGCAGCTTTCAAGGGTCCGTCTATGGCTACACCTTC.

This clonotype occurred a few times. The chain carries TRBV20-1 and TRBJ2-5; 8 bases fit TRBD1. The V gene end was trimmed by 8 bases and the J gene end by 2 bases; junction bases not matched to a gene: 10. Germline values: CDR1 DFQATT, CDR2 SNEGSKA (reference sequence). The CDR3 spans 14 residues. CDR3 in DNA: TGCAGTACCGCCGAATACAGGGGGCAAGAGACCCAGTACTTC. Translation: CSTAEYRGQETQYF.